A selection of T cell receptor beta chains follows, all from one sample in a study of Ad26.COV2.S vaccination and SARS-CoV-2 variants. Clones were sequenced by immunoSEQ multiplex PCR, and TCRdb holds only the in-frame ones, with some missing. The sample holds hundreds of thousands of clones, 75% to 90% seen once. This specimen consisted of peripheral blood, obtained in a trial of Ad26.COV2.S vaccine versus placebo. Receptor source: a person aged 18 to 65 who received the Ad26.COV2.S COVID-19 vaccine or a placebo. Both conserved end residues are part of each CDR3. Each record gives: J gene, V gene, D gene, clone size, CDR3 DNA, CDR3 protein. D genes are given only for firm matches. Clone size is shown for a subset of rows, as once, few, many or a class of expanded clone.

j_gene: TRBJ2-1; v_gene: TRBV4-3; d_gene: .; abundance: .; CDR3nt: TGCGCCAGCAGCCGGGGGTATGAGCAGTTCTTC; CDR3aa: CASSRGYEQFF
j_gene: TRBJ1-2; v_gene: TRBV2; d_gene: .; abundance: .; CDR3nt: TGTGCCAGCAGTATGGAAACACCAGGCTACACCTTC; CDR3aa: CASSMETPGYTF
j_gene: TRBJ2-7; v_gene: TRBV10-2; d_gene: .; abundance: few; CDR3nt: TGCGCCAGCAGTGCGACGAACGAGCAGTACTTC; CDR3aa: CASSATNEQYF
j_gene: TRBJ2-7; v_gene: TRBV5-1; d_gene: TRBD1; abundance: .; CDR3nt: TGCGCCAGCAGCCTACAGGGGAGCGAGCAGTACTTC; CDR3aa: CASSLQGSEQYF
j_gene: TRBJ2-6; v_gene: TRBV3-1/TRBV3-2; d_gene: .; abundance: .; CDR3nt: TGTGCCAGCAGCCAAGGTTTAGACTCTGGGGCCAACGTCCTGACTTTC; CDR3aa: CASSQGLDSGANVLTF
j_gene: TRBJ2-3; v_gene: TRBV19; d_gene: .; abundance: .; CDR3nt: TGTGCCAGTACCGAAACGGGGACAGATACGCAGTATTTT; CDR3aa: CASTETGTDTQYF
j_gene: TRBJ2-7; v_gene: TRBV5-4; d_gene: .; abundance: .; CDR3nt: TGTGCCAGCAGCCCTCGCCCGGTTGGAGACGAGCAGTACTTC; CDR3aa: CASSPRPVGDEQYF
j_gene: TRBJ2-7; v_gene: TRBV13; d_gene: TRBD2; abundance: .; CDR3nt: TGTGCCAGCTGCCTAGCGGGAGGGCCTTCTGTACACGAGCAGTACTTC; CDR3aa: CASCLAGGPSVHEQYF
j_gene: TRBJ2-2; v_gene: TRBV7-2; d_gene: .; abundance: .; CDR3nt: TGTGCCAGCAGCTTAGGACAGATGAACACCGGGGAGCTGTTTTTT; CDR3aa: CASSLGQMNTGELFF
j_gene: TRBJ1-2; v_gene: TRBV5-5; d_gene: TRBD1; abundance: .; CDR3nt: TGTGCCAGCAGCTTGGACCGGACAGGGTCCTATGGCTACACCTTC; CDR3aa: CASSLDRTGSYGYTF
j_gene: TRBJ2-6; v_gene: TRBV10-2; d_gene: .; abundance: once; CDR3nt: TGCGCCAGCAGTGCCCCAGGGGCTGCGGGGGGGGCCAACGTCCTGACTTTC; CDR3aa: CASSAPGAAGGANVLTF